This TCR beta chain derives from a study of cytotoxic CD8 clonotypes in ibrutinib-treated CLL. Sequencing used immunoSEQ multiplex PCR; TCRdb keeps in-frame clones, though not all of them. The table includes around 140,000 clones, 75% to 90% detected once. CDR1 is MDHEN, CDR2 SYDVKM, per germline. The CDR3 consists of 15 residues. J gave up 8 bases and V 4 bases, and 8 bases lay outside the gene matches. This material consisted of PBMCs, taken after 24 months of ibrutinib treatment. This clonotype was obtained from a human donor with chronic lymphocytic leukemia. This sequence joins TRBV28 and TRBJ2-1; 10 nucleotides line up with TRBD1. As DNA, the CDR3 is TGTGCCAGCAGTTCTCCGGGACAGGGGTCCGATGAGCAGTTCTTC. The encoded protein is CASSSPGQGSDEQFF.